These T cell receptor beta chains were read from a single sample in a study of cytotoxic CD8 clonotypes in ibrutinib-treated CLL. TCRdb keeps only in-frame clones here, not all; method: immunoSEQ multiplex PCR. This table holds some 61,000 clones, about 64% found once. The starting material was PBMCs, obtained after 12 months of ibrutinib treatment. These receptor sequences come from a human donor with chronic lymphocytic leukemia. CDR3s include the opening cysteine and the closing phenylalanine or tryptophan. D genes are given only for firm matches. The listing skips clone size in some rows; elsewhere it reads once, few, many or a size class.

d_call	j_call	clone_size	v_call	cdr3_aa	cdr3_nt
.	TRBJ1-6	.	TRBV7-9	CASSEGRGAGSPLHF	TGTGCCAGCAGCGAAGGTCGGGGGGCGGGTTCACCCCTCCACTTT
.	TRBJ2-7	.	TRBV14	CASSPGQFSYEQYF	TGTGCCAGCAGCCCCGGACAGTTCTCCTACGAGCAGTACTTC
.	TRBJ2-2	few	TRBV18	CASSPGVRAGELFF	TGTGCCAGCTCACCAGGGGTGCGCGCCGGGGAGCTGTTTTTT
.	TRBJ2-5	few	TRBV27	CASSWSRRETQYF	TGTGCCAGCAGTTGGAGTAGGCGAGAGACCCAGTACTTC
.	TRBJ1-2	.	TRBV9	CASSVEGMASYGYTF	TGTGCCAGCAGCGTAGAGGGAATGGCCTCCTATGGCTACACCTTC
.	TRBJ1-3	.	TRBV10-2	CASSGLRGAAENTIYF	TGCGCCAGCAGTGGACTCCGGGGGGCGGCAGAAAACACCATATATTTT
.	TRBJ1-2	medium-sized	TRBV7-9	CASSSGPIYGYTF	TGTGCCAGCAGCTCGGGACCCATCTATGGCTACACCTTC
TRBD1	TRBJ1-2	few	TRBV5-4	CASSSYIDREESGYTF	TGTGCCAGCAGCTCATATATTGACAGGGAGGAGAGCGGCTACACCTTC
.	TRBJ1-2	.	TRBV19	CASSIEDRYGYTF	TGTGCCAGTAGTATAGAGGATAGATATGGCTACACCTTC
TRBD1	TRBJ2-7	.	TRBV28	CASSRDRVIHEQYF	TGTGCCAGCAGCCGGGACAGGGTCATCCACGAGCAGTACTTC
.	TRBJ2-7	.	TRBV19	CASSIADSSYEQYF	TGTGCCAGTAGTATAGCGGACAGCTCCTACGAGCAGTACTTC
TRBD1	TRBJ1-6	.	TRBV7-9	CASSSRTGGTGRNSPLHF	TGTGCCAGCAGCTCTCGCACAGGGGGGACAGGGCGTAATTCACCCCTCCACTTT
.	TRBJ1-6	.	TRBV4-1	CASSPTVLGGNSPLHF	TGCGCCAGCAGCCCCACAGTTTTAGGGGGTAATTCACCCCTCCACTTT
.	TRBJ2-7	.	TRBV6-5	CASITQTVPREQYF	TGTGCCAGCATAACTCAGACGGTACCTAGGGAGCAGTACTTC
TRBD1	TRBJ1-6	.	TRBV5-1	CASSTGQGPDSPLHF	TGCGCCAGCAGCACCGGACAGGGCCCCGATTCACCCCTCCACTTT
.	TRBJ1-2	.	TRBV27	CASSTALGQPSYGYTF	TGTGCCAGCAGTACTGCCCTGGGACAACCGTCCTATGGCTACACCTTC
.	TRBJ2-2	.	TRBV28	CATREEWKTGELFF	TGTGCCACTAGGGAGGAGTGGAAGACCGGGGAGCTGTTTTTT
TRBD1	TRBJ1-5	.	TRBV4-1	CASSQEKGQQGGNQPQHF	TGCGCCAGCAGCCAAGAAAAGGGACAACAGGGGGGCAATCAGCCCCAGCATTTT
TRBD1	TRBJ2-7	once	TRBV5-6	CASSPNMGDRENYEQYF	TGTGCCAGCAGCCCAAATATGGGGGACAGGGAAAACTACGAGCAGTACTTC
.	TRBJ1-4	.	TRBV18	CASSPQGGITNEKLFF	TGTGCCAGCTCACCACAGGGTGGGATAACTAATGAAAAACTGTTTTTT
.	TRBJ2-3	.	TRBV19	CASNPALGVNTDTQYF	TGTGCCAGTAATCCGGCCTTGGGGGTAAACACAGATACGCAGTATTTT
.	TRBJ2-7	.	TRBV6-6	CASGPYGASYEQYF	TGTGCCAGCGGTCCGTATGGGGCGTCCTACGAGCAGTACTTC
.	TRBJ2-5	.	TRBV7-9	CASSKDGGGLETQYF	TGTGCCAGCAGCAAAGATGGCGGGGGCCTGGAGACCCAGTACTTC
TRBD1	TRBJ2-7	.	TRBV13	CASSQLGQGASYEQYF	TGTGCCAGCAGCCAGCTAGGACAGGGAGCCTCCTACGAGCAGTACTTC
.	TRBJ1-2	.	TRBV6-5	CASKRGPNYGYTF	TGTGCCAGCAAGCGGGGACCGAACTATGGCTACACCTTC
TRBD1	TRBJ2-5	.	TRBV11-3	CASSLGPTGDGTQYF	TGTGCCAGCAGCTTAGGCCCGACAGGGGATGGGACCCAGTACTTC
TRBD2	TRBJ2-7	once	TRBV19	CASSMAQGGREQYF	TGTGCCAGTAGTATGGCCCAGGGAGGGAGGGAGCAGTACTTC
.	TRBJ2-7	once	TRBV7-2	CASSFTGSYEQYF	TGTGCCAGCAGCTTTACAGGGTCCTACGAGCAGTACTTC
.	TRBJ1-3	.	TRBV30	CAGTSWFSGNTIYF	TGTGCCGGGACCAGTTGGTTTTCTGGAAACACCATATATTTT
.	TRBJ2-7	.	TRBV11-3	CASSLERGWQGNFYEQYF	TGTGCCAGCAGCTTAGAACGGGGGTGGCAGGGCAACTTCTACGAGCAGTACTTC
.	TRBJ2-5	.	TRBV9	CASSVAPSTRGWVSQYF	TGTGCCAGCAGCGTAGCTCCCTCGACTAGAGGGTGGGTGTCCCAGTACTTC
TRBD2	TRBJ2-7	few	TRBV11-3	CASSPTSGAAEQYF	TGTGCCAGCAGCCCCACTAGCGGGGCGGCCGAGCAGTACTTC
TRBD1	TRBJ2-3	.	TRBV9	CASSIGQGPDTQYF	TGTGCCAGCAGCATAGGACAGGGTCCAGATACGCAGTATTTT
.	TRBJ2-7	.	TRBV4-3	CASSQVRGGSYEQYF	TGCGCCAGCAGCCAAGTAAGGGGGGGTTCCTACGAGCAGTACTTC
.	TRBJ2-3	few	TRBV7-2	CASSVVTDTQYF	TGTGCCAGCAGCGTCGTCACAGATACGCAGTATTTT
.	TRBJ1-1	.	TRBV14	CASRPETPNTEAFF	TGTGCCAGCAGACCCGAGACACCTAACACTGAAGCTTTCTTT
TRBD1	TRBJ2-5	.	TRBV9	CASSTLDRGAPQYF	TGTGCCAGCAGCACCCTGGACAGGGGTGCCCCCCAGTACTTC
.	TRBJ2-4	.	TRBV7-9	CASSGLAKNIQYF	TGTGCCAGCAGCGGTTTAGCCAAAAACATTCAGTACTTC
.	TRBJ2-5	once	TRBV6-1	CASSESWTTQETQYF	TGTGCCAGCAGTGAATCCTGGACAACGCAAGAGACCCAGTACTTC
.	TRBJ2-3	once	TRBV9	CASSPLPDPSTDTQYF	TGTGCCAGCAGCCCCCTTCCGGACCCAAGCACAGATACGCAGTATTTT
.	TRBJ2-3	.	TRBV4-2	CASSQSGLARADTQYF	TGTGCCAGCAGCCAAAGCGGGCTAGCGAGGGCAGATACGCAGTATTTT
.	TRBJ2-7	few	TRBV9	CASSVGVGSSYEQYF	TGTGCCAGCAGCGTAGGAGTCGGTAGCTCCTACGAGCAGTACTTC
TRBD1	TRBJ2-2	once	TRBV9	CASSKDRAYTGELFF	TGTGCCAGCAGCAAGGACAGGGCTTACACCGGGGAGCTGTTTTTT
.	TRBJ2-7	.	TRBV6-1	CASSGYGPGHYEQYF	TGTGCCAGCAGCGGCTATGGGCCAGGCCACTACGAGCAGTACTTC
.	TRBJ1-5	.	TRBV6-5	CASRDNSNQPQHF	TGTGCCAGCAGGGACAATAGCAATCAGCCCCAGCATTTT
.	TRBJ1-4	few	TRBV6-6	CASSSSGEKLFF	TGTGCCAGCAGTTCGTCGGGCGAAAAACTGTTTTTT
.	TRBJ2-7	.	TRBV6-1	CASSARTEGLSYEQYF	TGTGCCAGCAGTGCCCGGACGGAGGGATTATCCTACGAGCAGTACTTC
.	TRBJ1-1	.	TRBV4-1	CASEGDTEAFF	TGCGCGAGCGAAGGGGACACTGAAGCTTTCTTT
.	TRBJ1-6	.	TRBV28	CASSRQVDSPLHF	TGTGCCAGCAGCCGACAGGTAGACTCACCCCTCCACTTT
.	TRBJ2-7	.	TRBV6-1	CASSADSSKQYF	TGTGCCAGCAGTGCGGACAGCTCCAAGCAGTACTTC
TRBD1	TRBJ2-7	.	TRBV18	CASSPHLPGTGIYEQYF	TGTGCCAGCTCACCACACCTCCCGGGGACAGGGATATACGAGCAGTACTTC
.	TRBJ2-2	few	TRBV9	CASSVGVRPNTGELFF	TGTGCCAGCAGCGTAGGCGTTCGGCCAAACACCGGGGAGCTGTTTTTT
.	TRBJ1-1	.	TRBV4-1	CASSQGLSDTEAFF	TGCGCCAGCAGCCAGGGTCTAAGTGATACTGAAGCTTTCTTT
TRBD1	TRBJ1-2	.	TRBV29-1	CSVGTGAGYTF	TGCAGCGTCGGGACAGGGGCTGGCTACACCTTC
TRBD1	TRBJ1-2	.	TRBV15	CATSFVGQAYGYTF	TGTGCCACCAGCTTTGTGGGACAGGCTTATGGCTACACCTTC